This TCR beta chain was found in a study of cytomegalovirus exposure and HLA in healthy donors (dated by TCRdb to 2016 to 2017). A note on the overall study: An earlier analysis of some 550 of the donors reported about 250 Gb of sequence data and approximately 110 million unique TCR beta sequences from 190 million or so T cells. Across approximately 400 genotyped donors of the cohort, an average of about 240,000 unique TCR beta nucleotide sequences per donor were sequenced, and approximately 19% of those sequences were non-productive. Because of strong linkage in the cohort, five DR-DQ haplotypes were treated as single units for association and clustering. An earlier analysis of 587 of the donors applied high-throughput TCR beta sequencing to assess whether each TCR beta V gene segment acted as functional or pseudogenic. In addition to the first cohort of around 670 subjects, a separate validation cohort of 130 or so different subjects was used. The study was designed to test whether signatures of past pathogen exposure could be identified by cataloging public T cell receptors. Rather than drawing on any new phenotypic data, the later analysis identified candidate immune exposures from TCR beta sequences and the way those sequences occurred across donors. Every discovery cohort repertoire had been produced on one sequencing platform. Donor age, sex, ethnicity and CMV serostatus were compiled together with the repertoire data. A later analysis re-examined previously published TCR beta repertoires from 500 to 700 donors and added high-resolution HLA genotyping to investigate patterns of TCR occurrence. The study used immunosequencing to profile the T cell repertoires of under 700 subjects and linked those repertoires to cytomegalovirus serostatus. The genetic ancestry cluster associated with self-reported Caucasian donors included roughly four fifths of the roughly 400 genotyped donors. The study combined high-throughput TCR immunosequencing, statistical association of individual TCRs with disease status, and machine learning to predict cytomegalovirus infection status. Typing coverage differed by locus: A, B, C, DRB1 and DQB1 were typed in roughly 620-630 donors, DQA1 in around 500, DPA1 in 600 to 610, and DPB1 in 472. An early release that covered fewer than 750 HLA-typed donors contained approximately 300 gigabases of sequencing data and 80 million or so unique TCR sequences. Genome-wide SNP genotypes for about 55% of the roughly 670 donors were used in a later genetic analysis, which treated that subset as a discovery cohort. Class I and class II HLA loci were covered by the typing at four-digit resolution. Results the study describes overall, beyond this receptor: In the study, about 150 TCR beta chains were listed as associated with cytomegalovirus. In an earlier analysis of 587 of the donors, most TCR beta V segments appeared in productive rearrangements about 90% or about 30% of the time, broadly matching IMGT annotations. This cohort had only TCR beta chains sequenced, and the lack of alpha or paired-chain data limited which features could be detected. According to the authors, the approach could potentially be generalized to other disease states and immunological phenotypes. In a later analysis, HLA-associated TCR beta chains showed more clonal expansion and lower generation probabilities than non-associated chains that were equally common. In a later analysis, TCR association rates were found to vary across HLA loci, with the most associated TCRs seen for DRB1 alleles and the fewest for HLA-C alleles. Immune exposure information for the cohort was limited to CMV serostatus. In a later analysis, about 17,000 TCR beta sequences were associated with specific HLA alleles at a false discovery rate of 0.05. According to a later genetic analysis, donors in an Asian-associated ancestry cluster had fewer N-insertions in productive TCRs than the approximately 710-donor mean. A later analysis found that most CMV-associated TCR beta chains appeared HLA-restricted, with HLA associations seemingly driven largely by CMV exposure. The classifier was reported to diagnose cytomegalovirus status with high specificity and sensitivity in both the original cohort and the validation cohort. A cluster of highly shared sequence variants was judged likely to be a technical artifact of the sequencing pipeline. Several of the top co-occurrence clusters appeared to be linked to parvovirus B19, influenza, CMV and Epstein-Barr virus, according to a later analysis. Some IMGT-functional V segments, including TRBV6-2 and TRBV6-3, could not be told apart with the 87-base-pair reads, so those segments were excluded. Because counts were too low, about 15 rarely observed V segments, including chromosome 9 orphons, were left out of the earlier analysis of 500 to 750 of the donors. Three of the identified cytomegalovirus-associated TCR beta chains were confirmed in vitro to be specific for cytomegalovirus antigens. An association between a missense DCLRE1C variant and V-gene and J-gene trimming of TCR beta chains was found in a later genetic analysis and replicated in an independent cohort. When HLA alleles, especially DR and DQ, strongly co-occurred, attributing TCR associations to individual alleles was difficult. HLA typing was unavailable for some donors at each locus, so association tests used only the typed subset. The presence/absence analyses assumed that sequencing depth was roughly uniform across donors, and that assumption may not be true. A further reported finding was that TCR beta sequences accurately predicted the HLA-A and HLA-B alleles for most subjects in the first cohort. Linkage disequilibrium might explain the correlated functional status among segregating V segments, but an unknown experimental factor could not be excluded. While some public TCRs were present in many individuals, most TCR sequences turned up only very rarely across donors.

Libraries were made using the immunoSEQ multiplex PCR assay. A mixture of 60 forward primers for TCR Vbeta segments and 13 reverse primers for TCR Jbeta segments was used in the multiplex PCR. The CDR3 region of rearranged TCR beta genes was amplified from genomic DNA by a multiplex PCR assay. The Illumina HiSeq System was used to sequence the amplified TCR beta libraries as 87-base-pair reads. On the authors' methods: A later analysis counted 65 million to 90 million unique TCR beta chains across the 600 to 850 repertoires, and roughly 9.9 million of these chains were shared by at least two donors. To remove PCR and sequencing errors, raw reads were error-corrected and collapsed into unique sequences using a nearest-neighbor algorithm that merged closely related sequences. Alignment of CDR3 sequences to IMGT reference sequences was used to assign V, D and J gene segments. For a sequence to be retained, a match of at least six nucleotides to both a V gene segment and a J gene segment was required. A rearrangement counted as productive if the CDR3 had no stop codons and remained in frame with V and J, and every other rearrangement counted as non-productive. Following IMGT convention, CDR3 was defined as the stretch from the second conserved V-encoded cysteine up to the conserved J-encoded phenylalanine. In an earlier analysis of roughly 580 of the donors, sequences lacking an unambiguous match to a single V gene segment were excluded. In an earlier analysis of a few hundred of the donors, V segments were called functional above 56.7% productive rearrangements and were called segregating when the between-donor standard deviation exceeded 5%. A statistical classification framework was built to diagnose cytomegalovirus status from the catalog of TCR beta chain sequences. V and J gene assignment, in a later analysis, came from comparing TCR nucleotide sequences with IMGT/GENE-DB human TR gene sequences. Using the TCRdist pipeline, a later analysis assigned CDR3 sequences along with most-parsimonious VDJ recombination scenarios. In a later analysis, every TCR beta chain was defined by the combination of its CDR3 amino acid sequence and its V-gene family, and reads without a unique V-gene family were dropped. As a way to deal with suspected cross-contamination and a sequencing artifact, a later analysis dropped over 550 nucleotide sequences that were highly shared and had low generation probability. For each public chain, a later analysis derived a clonal expansion index from normalized ranks of inferred template counts within each repertoire. Generation probabilities in a later analysis came from a VDJ recombination model fitted to out-of-frame rearrangements, and those results were checked against IGoR. Hypergeometric tests were used in a later analysis to score TCR-TCR, TCR-HLA and TCR-CMV co-occurrence, with a repertoire-size bias correction applied to the TCR pairs. A later analysis estimated false discovery rates by permuting HLA or CMV assignments 20 times. In a later analysis, co-occurring TCRs were grouped using DBSCAN, and TCRdist sequence similarity was added for clustering within HLA-allele-positive subsets. Repertoires with fewer than 30,000 or more than 120,000 public chains, plus five repertoires with anomalous nucleotide sharing, were excluded from co-occurrence clustering. TCRdb stores this immuneACCESS table with in-frame sequences only. Part of the clones is absent; in the studies checked, under half of the shortfall reflects unresolved V genes, and no reason is known for the rest. V, J and clone size were drawn from that table, and D and trimming were deduced from the DNA. This sample gives approximately 150,000 clones in total; 75% of them show up just once. The ten most abundant clones make up roughly 12% of the sample.

The cohort was made up of about 670 healthy bone marrow donors. All cohort members were sampled while nominally healthy, although unrecorded immune exposures were likely present. The donor tested CMV seropositive and was one of the 289 seropositive cohort members. A peripheral blood sample was provided by each donor, and peripheral blood mononuclear cells were used for TCR beta sequencing. The Qiagen DNeasy Blood Extraction Kit was used to extract genomic DNA from the blood cell samples. V and J are truncated by 4 bases and 3 bases respectively, leaving an intervening sequence of 15 bases. Including cysteine and phenylalanine, the CDR3 has 14 amino acids. CDR3 DNA only is kept here, 42 bases in frame from base 1. Based on the germline V gene (reference sequence), the CDR1 and CDR2 sequences are GTSNPN and SVGIG. On this clone: The antigen it binds to is not known. No base-level quality is on record; no much larger clone is a single base apart.

The rearrangement joined TRBV30 to TRBJ1-1, with no confident D gene call. The sequenced sample consisted of PBMCs. The sequence was collected from a man younger than 30 in good health and CMV-seropositive. Here is the DNA: TGTGCCTGGAATCCCGGGAGTCGGTACACTGAAGCTTTCTTT. Translation gives CAWNPGSRYTEAFF.